Listed below are T cell receptor beta chains from one sample, sequenced in a study of T-cell memory formation after mild COVID-19. MiXCR was run by TCRdb on the 5' RACE reads, yielding one entry per CDR3 protein. This table holds 15,000 or so distinct CDR3 sequences, about 22% found once. The sample comprised PBMCs or a T cell subset sorted from them (not recorded which). The receptors come from a man in his late teens or twenties who had mild COVID-19 (a few samples of this study predate the infection). Cell type and time point are not known. CDR3s include the opening cysteine and the closing phenylalanine or tryptophan. Each record gives: clone size, D gene, J gene, V gene, CDR3 protein, CDR3 DNA. The D gene is left open where the match is weak. Clone size, where shown, is once, few, many, or a class for clones that have expanded.

>.|TRBD2|TRBJ2-7|TRBV27
CASSLFPGLADPLEQYF
TGTGCCAGCAGTTTGTTTCCGGGACTAGCGGATCCCCTCGAGCAGTACTTC
>many|.|TRBJ2-6|TRBV10-3
CAISRGANVLTF
TGTGCCATCAGCAGGGGGGCCAACGTCCTGACTTTC
>many|.|TRBJ2-2|TRBV5-1
CASSLQGPNTGELFF
TGCGCCAGCAGCTTGCAGGGTCCGAACACCGGGGAGCTGTTTTTT
>.|TRBD1|TRBJ1-1|TRBV6-6
CASSQSGTDAEAFF
TGTGCCAGCAGCCAGTCTGGGACAGATGCTGAAGCTTTCTTT
>many|.|TRBJ2-1|TRBV4-3
CASSQVPENEQFF
TGCGCCAGCAGCCAAGTCCCCGAGAATGAGCAGTTCTTC
>many|.|TRBJ2-7|TRBV7-9
CASSLPRGLSTYEQYF
TGTGCCAGCAGCTTGCCCAGGGGACTTTCCACCTACGAGCAGTACTTC
>many|TRBD2|TRBJ2-3|TRBV7-8
CASSLRLPGLAGSSTDTQYF
TGTGCCAGCAGCTTAAGGCTCCCGGGACTAGCGGGATCCAGCACAGATACGCAGTATTTT
>many|.|TRBJ2-5|TRBV3-1
CASIMGETQYF
TGTGCCAGCATCATGGGGGAGACCCAGTACTTC
>.|TRBD1|TRBJ2-1|TRBV4-1
CASSLSGTGLADEQFF
TGCGCCAGCAGCCTATCCGGGACAGGCTTAGCAGATGAGCAGTTCTTC
>.|TRBD1|TRBJ2-7|TRBV20-1
CSARTGTGVVQYF
TGCAGTGCTAGAACCGGGACAGGGGTGGTGCAGTACTTC
>many|.|TRBJ2-7|TRBV4-1
CASSQEPDRSDEQYF
TGCGCCAGCAGCCAAGAACCTGACAGGTCCGACGAGCAGTACTTC
>.|TRBD2|TRBJ2-1|TRBV20-1
CSADTEAGGPYNEQFF
TGCAGTGCTGATACCGAAGCGGGAGGGCCTTACAATGAGCAGTTCTTC
>many|.|TRBJ1-2|TRBV18
CASSPLDTINYGYTF
TGTGCCAGCTCACCCCTCGACACCATTAACTATGGCTACACCTTC
>many|.|TRBJ1-6|TRBV20-1
CSARAPRRGANSPLHF
TGCAGTGCTAGAGCCCCTCGTAGGGGAGCTAATTCACCCCTCCACTTT
>.|.|TRBJ1-3|TRBV20-1
CSARLQGGNTIYF
TGCAGTGCTAGGCTCCAGGGGGGAAACACCATATATTTT
>few|TRBD1|TRBJ2-6|TRBV28
CASTDRGPGANVLTF
TGTGCCAGCACCGACAGGGGTCCTGGGGCCAACGTCCTGACTTTC
>many|.|TRBJ2-7|TRBV4-3
CASSQDWASVLYEQYF
TGCGCCAGCAGCCAAGATTGGGCTAGCGTTCTCTACGAGCAGTACTTC
>.|.|TRBJ2-1|TRBV27
CASSRLGGTPYGQFF
TGTGCCAGCAGCCGATTGGGGGGTACGCCCTACGGGCAGTTCTTC
>many|.|TRBJ1-5|TRBV7-2
CASSLDSRAGNQPQHF
TGTGCCAGCAGCTTAGATTCCCGGGCGGGCAATCAGCCCCAGCATTTT
>.|TRBD1|TRBJ1-6|TRBV12-3/TRBV12-4
CASSRDRQGTSPLHF
TGTGCCAGCAGCCGGGACAGGCAGGGGACCTCACCCCTCCACTTT
>many|TRBD2|TRBJ2-7|TRBV5-1
CASSGGGPRTSSYEQYF
TGCGCCAGCAGCGGGGGGGGACCGAGAACTTCCTCCTACGAGCAGTACTTC
>many|.|TRBJ2-1|TRBV27
CASSSWRSNEQFF
TGTGCCAGCAGTTCATGGCGGAGCAATGAGCAGTTCTTC
>many|TRBD2|TRBJ2-7|TRBV4-3
CASSQDGSGPGGYEQYF
TGCGCCAGCAGCCAAGATGGGAGCGGGCCGGGGGGCTACGAGCAGTACTTC
>many|.|TRBJ2-1|TRBV7-2
CASSLAPRRNEQFF
TGTGCCAGCAGCTTAGCGCCCAGGCGCAATGAGCAGTTCTTC
>many|.|TRBJ2-3|TRBV7-9
CASSLKQGRSTDTQYF
TGTGCCAGCAGCTTAAAGCAGGGGAGGTCCACAGATACGCAGTATTTT
>many|TRBD1|TRBJ1-2|TRBV10-3
CASLPGQGYGYTF
TGTGCCAGCCTACCGGGACAGGGGTATGGCTACACCTTC
>.|.|TRBJ2-2|TRBV5-1
CASSSPTNTGELFF
TGCGCCAGCAGCTCCCCCACAAACACCGGGGAGCTGTTTTTT
>many|.|TRBJ2-1|TRBV14
CASSAIGPGTYNEQFF
TGTGCCAGCAGCGCCATTGGTCCCGGAACCTACAATGAGCAGTTCTTC
>many|TRBD1|TRBJ2-1|TRBV7-9
CASSLVWTGGHNEQFF
TGTGCCAGCAGCTTAGTGTGGACAGGGGGCCACAATGAGCAGTTCTTC
>few|TRBD1|TRBJ2-4|TRBV18
CASSLQGQRKNIQYF
TGTGCCAGCTCACTACAGGGACAGCGCAAAAACATTCAGTACTTC
>.|TRBD1|TRBJ1-4|TRBV29-1
CSGGQVDEKLFF
TGCAGCGGAGGACAGGTAGACGAAAAACTGTTTTTT
>.|.|TRBJ1-4|TRBV3-1
CASSLIGRYPEKLFF
TGTGCCAGCAGCCTCATTGGGAGGTATCCGGAAAAACTGTTTTTT
>many|.|TRBJ1-3|TRBV12-3/TRBV12-4
CASSNTGIRGNTIYF
TGTGCCAGCAGCAACACAGGGATTCGGGGAAACACCATATATTTT
>few|.|TRBJ1-2|TRBV28
CASIPLGRNYGYTF
TGTGCCAGCATCCCCCTCGGTCGGAACTATGGCTACACCTTC
>.|.|TRBJ2-7|TRBV25-1
CASSEWRFYEQYF
TGTGCCAGCAGTGAATGGAGGTTTTACGAGCAGTACTTC
>many|.|TRBJ2-3|TRBV7-8
CASSARRMRTSTDTQYF
TGTGCCAGCAGCGCGAGGCGGATGAGAACTAGCACAGATACGCAGTATTTT
>many|.|TRBJ2-1|TRBV9
CASSAWTENEQFF
TGTGCCAGCAGCGCCTGGACGGAGAATGAGCAGTTCTTC